The next 3 T cell receptor beta chains were all read from a single sample in a study of CD8 T cells in Susac syndrome. The RNA input was about 0.5 to 1 ug, and it was reverse transcribed with random hexamers. Each CDR3 protein gets one entry after TCRdb re-called the immunoSEQ multiplex PCR reads with MiXCR. The sample has 120,000 to 150,000 distinct CDR3 sequences; more than 90% are singletons. The source material was CD4+ T cells from PBMCs. These receptor sequences come from a human donor with Susac syndrome.

The rearrangement links TRBV20-1 to TRBJ2-4; D ambiguous. Germline CDR1 is DFQATT and CDR2 is SNEGSKA (reference sequence). This CDR3 is built from 14 residues. V was trimmed by 2 bases and J by 6 bases, leaving 14 bases between them. CDR3 in amino acids: CSARPDAKGNIQYF. CDR3 bases: TGCAGTGCTAGACCCGATGCTAAAGGAAACATTCAGTACTTC.

This clonotype was counted only a few times. The chain employs TRBV4-2 and TRBJ1-5; unclear D gene. The CDR3 is 14 amino acids. V shed 0 bases and J shed 4 bases, with 7 bases lying between them. The germline gives CDR1 LGHNA, CDR2 YNFKEQ. The CDR3 DNA is TGTGCCAGCAGCCAAGAGCGGGGTAATCAGCCCCAGCATTTT. Its protein is CASSQERGNQPQHF.

The table lists this clonotype with a count of one. This chain connects TRBV7-6 to TRBJ2-1; weak D call: TRBD2 (5 bases). There are 12 residues in the CDR3. Looked up from germline, CDR1 is SGHVS and CDR2 is FNYEAQ. V shed 5 bases and J shed 8 bases, with 10 bases lying between them. The CDR3 DNA follows: TGTGCCAGCAGCCCCACTAGGGATGAGCAGTTCTTC. Amino acid sequence: CASSPTRDEQFF. The variable domain in full, with the rest retrieved from reference TRBV7-6 and TRBJ2-1, is GAGVSQSPRYKVTKRGQDVALRCDPISGHVSLYWYRQALGQGPEFLTYFNYEAQQDKSGLPNDRFSAERPEGSISTLTIQRTEQRDSAMYRCASSPTRDEQFFGPGTRLTVL.